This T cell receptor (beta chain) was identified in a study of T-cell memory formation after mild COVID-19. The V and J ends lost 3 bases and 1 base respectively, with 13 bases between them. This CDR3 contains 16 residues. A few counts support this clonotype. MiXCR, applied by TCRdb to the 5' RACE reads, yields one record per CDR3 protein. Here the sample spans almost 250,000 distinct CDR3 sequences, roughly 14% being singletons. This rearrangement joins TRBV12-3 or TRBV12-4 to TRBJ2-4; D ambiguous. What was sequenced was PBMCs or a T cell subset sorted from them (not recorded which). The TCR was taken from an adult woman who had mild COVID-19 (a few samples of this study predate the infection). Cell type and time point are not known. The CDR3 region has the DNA TGTGCCAGCAGTTTTATAGGGTCGTGGGCCAAAAACATTCAGTACTTC. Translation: CASSFIGSWAKNIQYF.